This T cell receptor beta chain stems from a study of blood T cell repertoires in COVID-19. Across the whole study: Material from acute and convalescent COVID-19 was sourced from the United States, Italy and Spain. The cDNA or gDNA used as material had been derived from T cells, B-cell-depleted T cells, or PBMCs.

Cohorts were determined from participant-reported clinical history. The assay was immunoSEQ multiplex PCR, and TCRdb's table has in-frame clones only and misses some. The sample has 300,000 to 450,000 clones, approximately 87% seen once. V was shortened by 4 bases and J by 2 bases, with 15 bases between the two germline ends. The germline V gene encodes CDR1 LNHDA and CDR2 SQIVND (reference sequence). The CDR3 runs to 15 residues. Material: PBMCs or T cells enriched from blood (not recorded which). The chain recombines TRBV19 with TRBJ2-7, with D hard to call. The TCR originated in a man aged 25 to 40 who had recovered from COVID-19. The CDR3 spells CASSTNMGRAYEQYF. DNA for the CDR3: TGTGCCAGTAGTACCAACATGGGCAGAGCCTACGAGCAGTACTTC.